Presented here are 14 T cell receptor beta chains from one specimen sequenced in a study of identical twins. TCRdb redid the calling of the 5' RACE reads with MiXCR, one entry per CDR3 protein. The sample records 1.5 million to 2 million distinct CDR3 sequences, less than 40% being singletons. The material sequenced was cord blood. The source is a newborn girl in good health.

The gene calls are TRBV20-1 and TRBJ1-4; D call uncertain. Germline lookup yields CDR1 DFQATT and CDR2 SNEGSKA (reference sequence). The length of the CDR3 is 16 residues. Trimming stripped 0 bases from V and 7 bases from J, with 18 bases between. Written as DNA, the CDR3 is TGCAGTGCTAGAGAGGACGGAGGGCCCCACCGTGAAAAACTGTTTTTT. This encodes CSAREDGGPHREKLFF.

This clonotype came up a few times. The chain recombines TRBV12-3 or TRBV12-4 with TRBJ2-1, with D possibly being TRBD1 (6 bases). The CDR3 totals 15 residues. V shed 5 bases and J shed 2 bases, with 13 bases lying between them. CDR3 in DNA: TGTGCCAGCAGTCTACAGGGTCGTCCCTACAATGAGCAGTTCTTC. It codes for CASSLQGRPYNEQFF.

This clonotype was recorded once. This chain joins TRBV7-2 and TRBJ1-2, with D unresolved. The CDR3 loop spans 16 amino acids. Germline V gives CDR1 SGHTA, CDR2 FQGNSA. V lost 1 base and J lost 2, with 14 bases in between. In nucleotides, the CDR3 is TGTGCCAGCAGCTTAGGACCTACAGAGGTCAACTATGGCTACACCTTC. Its translation is CASSLGPTEVNYGYTF.

The chain recombines TRBV25-1 with TRBJ2-5; TRBD2 is a possible D gene (6 bases). With 4 bases removed from V and 4 bases from J, the gap between germline ends came to 19 bases. Germline loops: CDR1 MGHDK, CDR2 SYGVNS. This CDR3 region has 16 residues. CDR3 region: CASSGPDSYGRETQYF. The CDR3, as DNA: TGTGCCAGCAGTGGTCCCGACTCATACGGGAGAGAGACCCAGTACTTC.

This clonotype appeared a few times. J is TRBJ2-5 and V is TRBV2; 13 nucleotides align to TRBD2. The J segment lost 9 bases and the V segment lost 6 bases, leaving 13 bases of the junction unmatched. The CDR3 length is 16 residues. CDR1 SNHLY and CDR2 FYNNEI come from the germline V gene. DNA of the CDR3: TGTGCCAGCAGAAAGACTAGCGGGGGGACTCCGGGGGCCCAGTACTTC. Its translation: CASRKTSGGTPGAQYF.

This clonotype was found a few times. This rearrangement joins TRBV3-1 to TRBJ2-4; no reliable D call. Between the trimmed V and J ends, which lost 2 bases and 3 bases, there was a span of 8 bases. The CDR3 runs 14 residues. Per germline, CDR1 LGHDT and CDR2 YNNKEL (reference sequence). CDR3: CASSQSDGKNIQYF. In DNA form, the CDR3 reads TGTGCCAGCAGCCAATCGGACGGCAAAAACATTCAGTACTTC.

Remarks on this clonotype: The junction departs from the called germline gene at one end, perhaps through a read error. The J gene is TRBJ1-5, the V gene TRBV7-2; no clear D. Germline V CDR1 and CDR2: SGHTA, FQGNSA. This CDR3 has 13 amino acids. CDR3 nucleotide sequence: TGTCCCAGCAGCTTAGGGTACGATCAGCCCCAGCATTTT. Its translation: CPSSLGYDQPQHF.

The V and J genes are TRBV6-2 or TRBV6-3 and TRBJ1-1; D is uncertain. The CDR3 consists of 13 residues. From germline, CDR1 is MNHEY and CDR2 SVGEGT. The V gene lost 4 bases and the J gene lost 0 bases, with 6 bases spanning the gap. The CDR3 nucleotides are TGTGCCAGCAGTTCCCCGGTGAACACTGAAGCTTTCTTT. Residues: CASSSPVNTEAFF.

In this sample, this clonotype turned up a few times. The CDR3: CAKQPGRARYTF. The CDR3 DNA sequence: TGCGCCAAGCAGCCGGGCAGGGCTCGCTACACCTTC. V is TRBV4-1 and J is TRBJ1-2, with D possibly matching TRBD1 (5 bases). Trimming cost V 10 bases and J 9 bases, with 18 bases left between them. CDR3 length: 12 amino acids. Germline loops: CDR1 MGHRA, CDR2 YSYEKL.

The V and J genes are TRBV30 and TRBJ2-7; no firm D call. The V gene's germline CDR1 is GTSNPN and CDR2 SVGIG (reference sequence). Trimming stripped 8 bases from V and 5 bases from J, with 7 bases between. The length of the CDR3 is 9 residues. The CDR3 region is CAGQHEQYF. The CDR3 DNA reads as TGTGCCGGTCAGCACGAGCAGTACTTC.

CDR3 region: CASSERGTGDTDTQYF. CDR3 DNA sequence: TGTGCCAGCAGTGAACGGGGGACAGGCGACACAGATACGCAGTATTTT. The rearrangement links TRBV25-1 to TRBJ2-3; 8 nucleotides match TRBD1. Trimming took 2 bases from V and 2 from J; bases not matched to a gene: 6. The CDR3 sequence is 16 residues long. Germline CDR1 MGHDK, CDR2 SYGVNS.

V is TRBV20-1 and J is TRBJ2-1, with 7 bases lining up with TRBD2. This CDR3 spans 16 amino acids. J lost 2 bases, V lost 3 bases, and 10 bases had no gene match. Germline CDR1 and CDR2: DFQATT and SNEGSKA (reference sequence). The DNA of the CDR3 is TGCAGTGCTAGTAAAATGACTAGCTGGACCTACAATGAGCAGTTCTTC. Protein sequence: CSASKMTSWTYNEQFF.

The chain carries TRBV12-3 or TRBV12-4 and TRBJ2-3; 8 bases fit TRBD2. The CDR3 totals 16 residues. V was pared by 1 base and J by 4 bases, with 7 bases of the junction left unmatched. DNA for the CDR3: TGTGCCAGCAGTTTAGGTAGCGGGATGGGCGCAGATACGCAGTATTTT. Its translation is CASSLGSGMGADTQYF.

For this clonotype: Its ends do not fully match the called genes, so a read error is possible. The chain uses TRBV14 and TRBJ1-6; a weak D match, TRBD1 (6 bases). CDR1 and CDR2 from the germline V gene are SGHDN and FVKESK. CDR3 length equals 17 residues. CDR3 protein: CASSQWLIDRTNSPPHF. The CDR3 nucleotides read TGTGCCAGCAGCCAATGGTTGATCGACAGGACTAATTCACCCCCCCACTTT.